A selection of T cell receptor beta chains follows, all from one sample in a study of blood T cell repertoires in COVID-19. Here immunoSEQ multiplex PCR was the method, and the copy in TCRdb shows in-frame clones only, minus some. The sample gives about 250,000 clones, less than 90% of which show up once; under 3.5% is in the top ten. The sample taken for sequencing was PBMCs or T cells enriched from blood (not recorded which). These receptors were taken from a woman aged 50 to 65 who had recovered from COVID-19. Each CDR3 is given with its conserved first and last residue. Each record gives: J gene, clone size, V gene, D gene, CDR3 protein, CDR3 DNA. D genes are given only for firm matches. Clone size is given for some rows only: seen once, a few or many times, or a class if the clone is expanded.

j_call: TRBJ2-1; clone_size: NA; v_call: TRBV9; d_call: TRBD2; cdr3_aa: CASSGGLAGNNEQFF; cdr3_nt: TGTGCCAGCAGCGGAGGACTAGCGGGGAACAATGAGCAGTTCTTC
j_call: TRBJ1-2; clone_size: NA; v_call: TRBV6-2/TRBV6-3; d_call: NA; cdr3_aa: CASSPRGGANYGYTF; cdr3_nt: TGTGCCAGCAGTCCGCGTGGGGGGGCTAACTATGGCTACACCTTC
j_call: TRBJ2-1; clone_size: NA; v_call: TRBV4-3; d_call: TRBD2; cdr3_aa: CASSQAFGLALNEQFF; cdr3_nt: TGCGCCAGCAGCCAAGCATTCGGACTAGCCCTAAATGAGCAGTTCTTC
j_call: TRBJ2-6; clone_size: NA; v_call: TRBV18; d_call: NA; cdr3_aa: CASSPQGSGANVLTF; cdr3_nt: TGTGCCAGCTCACCCCAGGGATCTGGGGCCAACGTCCTGACTTTC
j_call: TRBJ1-6; clone_size: NA; v_call: TRBV4-2; d_call: NA; cdr3_aa: CASSQEHQRRQVINSPLHF; cdr3_nt: TGTGCCAGCAGCCAAGAACATCAGAGGCGACAGGTGATAAATTCACCCCTCCACTTT
j_call: TRBJ1-3; clone_size: NA; v_call: TRBV3-1/TRBV3-2; d_call: NA; cdr3_aa: CASSPSMSSGNTIYF; cdr3_nt: TGTGCCAGCAGCCCAAGTATGAGCTCTGGAAACACCATATATTTT
j_call: TRBJ2-5; clone_size: NA; v_call: TRBV4-3; d_call: TRBD2; cdr3_aa: CASSQEAAGGQQETQYF; cdr3_nt: TGCGCCAGCAGCCAAGAAGCAGCGGGAGGCCAACAAGAGACCCAGTACTTC
j_call: TRBJ2-1; clone_size: NA; v_call: TRBV20-1; d_call: NA; cdr3_aa: CSASRSYNEQFF; cdr3_nt: TGCAGTGCTAGTCGGTCCTACAATGAGCAGTTCTTC
j_call: TRBJ1-3; clone_size: NA; v_call: TRBV3-1/TRBV3-2; d_call: NA; cdr3_aa: CASTGTSTGNTIYF; cdr3_nt: TGTGCCAGCACAGGAACAAGTACTGGAAACACCATATATTTT
j_call: TRBJ1-2; clone_size: NA; v_call: TRBV28; d_call: NA; cdr3_aa: CASSLFPDSLYGYTF; cdr3_nt: TGTGCCAGCAGTTTATTCCCGGACAGTCTCTATGGCTACACCTTC
j_call: TRBJ2-1; clone_size: few; v_call: TRBV7-2; d_call: TRBD2; cdr3_aa: CASSPRSRASGSHTNEQFF; cdr3_nt: TGTGCCAGCAGCCCAAGAAGTAGGGCTAGCGGGAGCCATACCAATGAGCAGTTCTTC
j_call: TRBJ2-1; clone_size: NA; v_call: TRBV7-3; d_call: TRBD2; cdr3_aa: CASSSTTSSHEQFF; cdr3_nt: TGTGCCAGCAGCTCCACGACTAGCAGCCATGAGCAGTTCTTC
j_call: TRBJ2-1; clone_size: NA; v_call: TRBV4-2; d_call: NA; cdr3_aa: CASSQGGTPEQFF; cdr3_nt: TGTGCCAGCAGCCAAGGAGGGACTCCTGAGCAGTTCTTC
j_call: TRBJ1-5; clone_size: NA; v_call: TRBV5-8; d_call: NA; cdr3_aa: CASSPRRVQPQHF; cdr3_nt: TGTGCCAGCAGCCCAAGGAGGGTTCAGCCCCAGCATTTT
j_call: TRBJ2-1; clone_size: NA; v_call: TRBV21-1; d_call: NA; cdr3_aa: CASSSGTSGYNEQFF; cdr3_nt: TGTGCCAGCAGCTCCGGGACTAGCGGTTACAATGAGCAGTTCTTC
j_call: TRBJ2-1; clone_size: NA; v_call: TRBV4-2; d_call: TRBD2; cdr3_aa: CASSQDPASGYNEQFF; cdr3_nt: TGTGCCAGCAGCCAAGATCCGGCTAGCGGTTACAATGAGCAGTTCTTC
j_call: TRBJ1-6; clone_size: once; v_call: TRBV19; d_call: NA; cdr3_aa: CASSRLVYSPLHF; cdr3_nt: TGTGCCAGTTCCAGACTGGTCTATTCACCCCTCCACTTT
j_call: TRBJ1-1; clone_size: once; v_call: TRBV18; d_call: TRBD1; cdr3_aa: CASSRDREAWTFF; cdr3_nt: TGTGCCAGCTCACGCGACAGGGAGGCATGGACTTTCTTT
j_call: TRBJ1-1; clone_size: few; v_call: TRBV9; d_call: TRBD1; cdr3_aa: CASSVAFTGVEAFF; cdr3_nt: TGTGCCAGCAGCGTAGCGTTCACAGGGGTTGAAGCTTTCTTT
j_call: TRBJ2-2; clone_size: NA; v_call: TRBV11-1; d_call: NA; cdr3_aa: CASSPWTGGSTGELFF; cdr3_nt: TGTGCCAGCAGCCCGTGGACAGGAGGGTCCACCGGGGAGCTGTTTTTT
j_call: TRBJ1-3; clone_size: NA; v_call: TRBV3-1/TRBV3-2; d_call: NA; cdr3_aa: CASSRGTSGNTIYF; cdr3_nt: TGTGCCAGCAGCCGCGGGACCTCCGGAAACACCATATATTTT
j_call: TRBJ2-5; clone_size: NA; v_call: TRBV5-1; d_call: TRBD2; cdr3_aa: CASSSVAGLYQETQYF; cdr3_nt: TGCGCCAGCAGCTCAGTAGCGGGGTTGTACCAAGAGACCCAGTACTTC